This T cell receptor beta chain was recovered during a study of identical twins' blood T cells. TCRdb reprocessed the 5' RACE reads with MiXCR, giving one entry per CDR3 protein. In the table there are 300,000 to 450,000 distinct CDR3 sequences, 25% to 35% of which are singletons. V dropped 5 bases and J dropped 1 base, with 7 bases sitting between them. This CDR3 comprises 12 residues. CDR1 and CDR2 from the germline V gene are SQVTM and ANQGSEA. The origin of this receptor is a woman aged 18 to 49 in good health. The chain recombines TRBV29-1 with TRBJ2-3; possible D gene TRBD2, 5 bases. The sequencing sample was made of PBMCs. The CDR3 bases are TGCAGCGTTTTCGGGGGCACAGATACGCAGTATTTT. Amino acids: CSVFGGTDTQYF.